The 8 T cell receptor beta chains below come from one sample, sequenced in a study of blood T cell repertoires in COVID-19. Method: immunoSEQ multiplex PCR; TCRdb's copy keeps in-frame clones and lacks some. The sample holds just over 30,000 clones, about 90% seen once. Sequenced: peripheral blood. These receptors came from a woman in her thirties or forties with active or convalescent COVID-19.

This clone was detected a few times. The CDR3 DNA reads TGCGCCAGCAGCCAAGATGGCGGGGAGGGTGAGACCCAGTACTTC. This sequence encodes CASSQDGGEGETQYF. The chain couples TRBV4-3 to TRBJ2-5; 7 bases line up with TRBD2. Trimming cost V 0 bases and J 5 bases; bases outside gene matches: 6. The CDR3 sequence is 15 residues long. Looked up from germline, CDR1 is LGHNA and CDR2 is YSLEER.

The chain joins TRBV19 to TRBJ1-2; 8 bases are a match to TRBD1. This CDR3 comprises 14 residues. V gave up 7 bases and J gave up 4 bases; unmatched junction bases: 8. Germline V gives CDR1 LNHDA, CDR2 SQIVND (reference sequence). This CDR3 is CASNPTGAGYGYTF. CDR3 bases: TGTGCCAGTAACCCGACAGGGGCGGGCTATGGCTACACCTTC.

CDR3 loop: CASSVVETPTPNTEAFF. CDR3 DNA sequence: TGTGCCAGCAGCGTAGTAGAGACACCAACTCCGAACACTGAAGCTTTCTTT. The chain carries TRBV9 and TRBJ1-1; D not certain. The CDR3 is made up of 17 amino acids. Trimming pared 0 bases from V and 1 base from J, leaving 16 bases between. Germline CDR1 reads SGDLS; CDR2 reads YYNGEE.

The chain is built from TRBV4-3 and TRBJ1-2; D uncertain. The CDR3 has 15 amino acids. Germline-derived CDR1 and CDR2 are LGHNA and YSLEER. Trimming pared 0 bases from V and 0 bases from J, leaving 8 bases between. This CDR3 is CASSQDALANYGYTF. The CDR3 DNA is TGCGCCAGCAGCCAAGATGCCTTAGCTAACTATGGCTACACCTTC.

The rearrangement joins TRBV11-3 to TRBJ1-6; D might be TRBD1 (6 bases). The V gene lost 3 bases and the J gene lost 9 bases, with 9 bases spanning the gap. The CDR3 has 13 amino acids. Germline values: CDR1 SGHNT, CDR2 YENEEA. CDR3 in amino acids: CASSFQGTSPLHF. CDR3 nucleotide sequence: TGTGCCAGCAGCTTCCAGGGGACTTCACCCCTCCACTTT. Based on the CDR3 plus reference TRBV11-3 and TRBJ1-6, the full variable domain is EAGVVQSPRYKIIEKKQPVAFWCNPISGHNTLYWYLQNLGQGPELLIRYENEEAVDDSQLPKDRFSAERLKGVDSTLKIQPAELGDSAVYLCASSFQGTSPLHFGNGTRLTVT.

The chain is built from TRBV6-1 and TRBJ2-7, with TRBD1 matching over 10 bases. The CDR3 covers 16 residues. Germline V gene lookup returns CDR1 MNHNS and CDR2 SASEGT. Trimming cost V 1 base and J 6 bases; bases outside gene matches: 9. The CDR3 loop reads CASSEGTGGRFGEQYF. Written as DNA, the CDR3 is TGTGCCAGCAGTGAAGGGACAGGGGGTCGGTTCGGCGAGCAGTACTTC.

The chain joins TRBV5-5 to TRBJ2-5; 7 bases line up with TRBD2. The CDR3 is 15 amino acids. V lost 0 bases to trimming and J lost 4 bases; unmatched junction nucleotides: 6. Germline lookup yields CDR1 SGHKS and CDR2 YYEKEE (reference sequence). The CDR3 reads CASSLGGSQVETQYF. The CDR3 region has the DNA TGTGCCAGCAGCTTGGGCGGGAGTCAGGTAGAGACCCAGTACTTC.

The chain employs TRBV18 and TRBJ2-5; 7 bases agree with TRBD1. Germline V gives CDR1 KGHSH, CDR2 LQKENI. Trimming took 4 bases from V and 4 from J; bases not matched to a gene: 6. This CDR3 region has 14 residues. The CDR3 sequence: CASSLPTGSETQYF. As DNA, the CDR3 is TGTGCCAGCTCACTCCCGACAGGGTCAGAGACCCAGTACTTC.